The 22 T cell receptor beta chains below were found in one sample sequenced in a study of blood T cell repertoires in COVID-19. Sequencing was performed with immunoSEQ multiplex PCR; in TCRdb, only in-frame clones are kept and a portion is missing. The top ten hold around 4% of the sample, which has about 140,000 clones, 82% seen once. Sequenced input: peripheral blood. These receptors all stem from an elderly woman with acute or convalescent COVID-19.

The chain is built from TRBV6-5 and TRBJ1-4; D gene unclear. The CDR3 is made up of 13 amino acids. V was pared by 10 bases and J by 8 bases, with 17 bases between. Germline lookup yields CDR1 MNHEY and CDR2 SVGAGI. The CDR3 here is CATLPSEREKLFF. The CDR3 DNA follows: TGTGCCACCCTGCCCAGCGAAAGGGAAAAACTGTTTTTT.

This chain uses TRBV2 with TRBJ2-7, with D hard to call. Trimming stripped 4 bases from V and 3 bases from J, with 19 bases between. The CDR3 is 16 amino acids. Germline V gives CDR1 SNHLY, CDR2 FYNNEI. CDR3 in amino acids: CASSGFRYLADYEQYF. The CDR3 coding sequence is TGTGCCAGCAGTGGTTTTCGGTACTTGGCGGACTACGAGCAGTACTTC.

The rearrangement links TRBV20-1 to TRBJ1-5; D gene ambiguous. The germline V and J ends were trimmed by 6 bases and 13 bases, with 7 bases remaining between them. Germline CDR1 DFQATT, CDR2 SNEGSKA (reference sequence). CDR3 length: 8 residues. This CDR3 reads CSARGQHF. CDR3 DNA sequence: TGCAGTGCACGGGGACAGCATTTT.

This sequence joins TRBV9 and TRBJ1-2; TRBD1 aligns across 7 bases. Germline V gene lookup returns CDR1 SGDLS and CDR2 YYNGEE. The CDR3 covers 16 residues. Trimming at V came to 5 bases and at J to 3 bases, leaving 13 bases not matched to a gene. CDR3 loop: CASRGMHRDSDYGYTF. The CDR3 DNA follows: TGTGCCAGCAGGGGGATGCACCGGGACAGCGACTATGGCTACACCTTC.

The V gene is TRBV28, the J gene TRBJ2-1; D is perhaps TRBD2 (5 bases). The CDR3 sequence is 14 residues long. The V gene lost 1 base and the J gene lost 6 bases, with 10 bases spanning the gap. CDR1 and CDR2 from the germline V gene are MDHEN and SYDVKM. In DNA, the CDR3 is TGTGCCAGCAGTTTATTTTCTAGCCTCAATGAGCAGTTCTTC. It encodes CASSLFSSLNEQFF.

The rearrangement links TRBV28 to TRBJ1-2; D might be TRBD1 (6 bases). Germline loops: CDR1 MDHEN, CDR2 SYDVKM. V lost 5 bases, J lost 7 bases, and 23 bases lay in between. This CDR3 contains 16 residues. In DNA form, the CDR3 reads TGTGCCAGCAGTATCGCCATCAACAGGGTTGGTAGTGGCTACACCTTC. Encoded protein: CASSIAINRVGSGYTF.

As DNA, the CDR3 is TGTGCCAGCAGCCCTGCGGCGGGGAGATCCTACGAGCAGTACTTC. Amino acid sequence: CASSPAAGRSYEQYF. J is TRBJ2-7 and V is TRBV2; TRBD2 is a possible D gene (6 bases). Trimming shortened V by 6 bases and J by 1 base, and 16 bases separated the two germline ends. There are 15 residues in the CDR3. Germline CDR1 reads SNHLY; CDR2 reads FYNNEI.

DNA of the CDR3: TGTGCCTGGAGCGAGGACCCCCACCAGGCTAGCGGTCCCCCCAATGAGCAGTTCTTC. Its protein is CAWSEDPHQASGPPNEQFF. The chain uses TRBV30 and TRBJ2-1; the match to TRBD2 covers 7 bases. The V gene end was trimmed by 3 bases and the J gene end by 6 bases; junction bases not matched to a gene: 23. The CDR3 consists of 19 residues. The V gene's germline CDR1 is GTSNPN and CDR2 SVGIG (reference sequence).

This chain connects TRBV5-1 to TRBJ2-1; 7 nucleotides match TRBD1. Germline values: CDR1 SGHRS, CDR2 YFSETQ. The CDR3 extends over 16 amino acids. The ends lost 4 bases at V and 4 bases at J; junction bases unmatched: 11. This chain's CDR3 is CASSPAGTAYYNEQFF. The CDR3 DNA reads as TGCGCCAGCAGCCCGGCCGGGACAGCTTATTACAATGAGCAGTTCTTC. Complete variable domain (other parts from reference TRBV5-1 and TRBJ2-1): KAGVTQTPRYLIKTRGQQVTLSCSPISGHRSVSWYQQTPGQGLQFLFEYFSETQRNKGNFPGRFSGRQFSNSRSEMNVSTLELGDSALYLCASSPAGTAYYNEQFFGPGTRLTVL.

A few counts support this clone. The genes are TRBV30 and TRBJ1-6, with a weak D call TRBD1 (6 bases). CDR3 size: 14 residues. Germline V gene lookup returns CDR1 GTSNPN and CDR2 SVGIG (reference sequence). The V end was cut by 2 bases, the J end by 10 bases, with 15 bases between. CDR3 DNA sequence: TGTGCCTGGAGTTTGAACAGGGCACGATCACCCCTCCACTTT. Encoded protein: CAWSLNRARSPLHF.

The rearrangement joins TRBV3-1 (or the pseudogene TRBV3-2) to TRBJ2-1; 8 positions agree with TRBD1. V trimming: 0 bases; J trimming: 4 bases; junction bases outside the gene matches: 2. This CDR3 is built from 15 residues. CDR1 is LGHDT and CDR2 is YNNKEL in the germline V gene (reference sequence). CDR3 amino acids: CASSQEGTGYNEQFF. The CDR3 DNA reads as TGTGCCAGCAGCCAAGAGGGGACAGGTTACAATGAGCAGTTCTTC.

The chain combines TRBV7-8 with TRBJ2-3; D is unclear. The germline gives CDR1 SGHVS, CDR2 FQNEAQ. The CDR3 extends over 14 amino acids. The germline V and J ends were trimmed by 1 base and 2 bases, with 7 bases remaining between them. The CDR3 is CASSLEYNTDTQYF. The CDR3 DNA is TGTGCCAGCAGCTTAGAGTACAACACAGATACGCAGTATTTT. Based on the CDR3 plus reference TRBV7-8 and TRBJ2-3, the full variable domain is GAGVSQSPRYKVAKRGQDVALRCDPISGHVSLFWYQQALGQGPEFLTYFQNEAQLDKSGLPSDRFFAERPEGSVSTLKIQRTQQEDSAVYLCASSLEYNTDTQYFGPGTRLTVL.

The chain employs TRBV7-8 and TRBJ1-2; 12 bases are shared with TRBD1. With 3 bases clipped from V and 7 bases from J, the junction kept 9 bases outside the gene matches. The CDR3 length is 16 residues. Germline values: CDR1 SGHVS, CDR2 FQNEAQ. The CDR3 DNA reads TGTGCCAGCAGCTTGCCCGGGACAGGGGGCACGGGTGGCTACACCTTC. It translates to CASSLPGTGGTGGYTF. Full variable domain (rest looked up from reference TRBV7-8 and TRBJ1-2): GAGVSQSPRYKVAKRGQDVALRCDPISGHVSLFWYQQALGQGPEFLTYFQNEAQLDKSGLPSDRFFAERPEGSVSTLKIQRTQQEDSAVYLCASSLPGTGGTGGYTFGSGTRLTVV.

V and J are TRBV28 and TRBJ1-1; D remains ambiguous. This CDR3 contains 14 residues. The V and J ends lost 2 bases and 1 base respectively, with 8 bases between them. Germline V gives CDR1 MDHEN, CDR2 SYDVKM. The CDR3 region has the DNA TGTGCCAGCAGTTTAACGCGGAGGAACACTGAAGCTTTCTTT. This translates into CASSLTRRNTEAFF.

This chain uses TRBV9 with TRBJ1-5, with D hard to call. Trimming took 2 bases from V and 4 from J, leaving 7 bases between them. The germline CDR1 and CDR2 sequences are SGDLS and YYNGEE. The CDR3 sequence is 13 residues long. CDR3 nucleotide sequence: TGTGCCAGCAGCGTTTCACTTAATCAGCCCCAGCATTTT. As protein: CASSVSLNQPQHF.

The rearrangement links TRBV5-1 to TRBJ1-3, with TRBD1 matching over 8 bases. The CDR3 sequence is 16 residues long. V trimming: 4 bases; J trimming: 0 bases; junction bases outside the gene matches: 6. Germline V lookup: CDR1 SGHRS, CDR2 YFSETQ. CDR3 protein: CASSVGTGGSGNTIYF. The CDR3 DNA sequence: TGCGCCAGCAGCGTTGGGACAGGAGGCTCTGGAAACACCATATATTTT. Using reference TRBV5-1 and TRBJ1-3 for the parts outside the CDR3, the full variable domain is KAGVTQTPRYLIKTRGQQVTLSCSPISGHRSVSWYQQTPGQGLQFLFEYFSETQRNKGNFPGRFSGRQFSNSRSEMNVSTLELGDSALYLCASSVGTGGSGNTIYFGEGSWLTVV.

In its sample, this clone was seen once. This chain links TRBV10-1 with TRBJ2-1; D perhaps matches TRBD2 (6 bases). The CDR3 is made up of 16 amino acids. V lost 3 bases, J lost 12 bases, and 24 bases lay in between. CDR1 and CDR2 (germline): WNHNN, SYGVQD (reference sequence). CDR3 loop: CASSDPRGSGPGPQFF. Here the CDR3 DNA reads TGCGCCAGCAGTGACCCGAGGGGCAGCGGGCCGGGTCCGCAGTTCTTC.

V is TRBV19 and J is TRBJ2-2; 8 nucleotides match TRBD1. The germline CDR1 and CDR2 sequences are LNHDA and SQIVND (reference sequence). Unmatched junction bases numbered 7, after V lost 6 bases and J lost 1 base. This CDR3 comprises 16 residues. CDR3 loop: CASRTMGTGNTGELFF. The CDR3 DNA sequence: TGTGCCAGTAGAACCATGGGGACAGGGAACACCGGGGAGCTGTTTTTT.

This sequence joins TRBV18 and TRBJ2-1; D may be TRBD2 (6 bases). Germline V gene data show CDR1 as KGHSH and CDR2 as LQKENI. The CDR3 is made up of 13 amino acids. Between the trimmed V and J ends, which lost 0 bases and 8 bases, there was a span of 8 bases. CDR3 DNA sequence: TGTGCCAGCTCACCACCCGGGGGTTATGAGCAGTTCTTC. It encodes CASSPPGGYEQFF.

The J gene is TRBJ1-1, the V gene TRBV11-1; D gene unclear. The ends were cut back, 5 bases at V and 4 bases at J, with 17 bases in the middle. CDR1 is SGHAT and CDR2 is FQDESV in the germline V gene (reference sequence). This CDR3 has 15 residues. CDR3 DNA sequence: TGTGCCAGCAGCCCGATAGCCGAGGGAGGCACTGAAGCTTTCTTT. Translating it yields CASSPIAEGGTEAFF.

This clone has just a few counts. This rearrangement joins TRBV15 to TRBJ2-7; D not resolved. The V and J ends lost 0 bases and 0 bases respectively, with 6 bases between them. Germline CDR1 LNHNV, CDR2 YYDKDF (reference sequence). The CDR3 covers 14 residues. As DNA, the CDR3 is TGTGCCACCAGCAGAGATTACAGCTCCTACGAGCAGTACTTC. Its protein is CATSRDYSSYEQYF.

The chain links TRBV30 to TRBJ1-2, with 7 bases matching TRBD1. The V gene's germline CDR1 is GTSNPN and CDR2 SVGIG (reference sequence). The length of the CDR3 is 15 residues. Trimming at V came to 3 bases and at J to 6 bases, leaving 13 bases not matched to a gene. In DNA form, the CDR3 reads TGTGCCTGGAGCACCGGGACAGCCCTGGATAATGGCTACACCTTC. Residues: CAWSTGTALDNGYTF.